The 27 T cell receptor beta chains given below trace back to one sample, sequenced in a study of cytomegalovirus exposure and HLA in healthy donors. Researchers ran the PCR with 60 Vbeta and 13 Jbeta primers. Generated by immunoSEQ multiplex PCR, the TCRdb table keeps only in-frame clones and is missing some. The data show some 150,000 clones, roughly 75% seen once. Input material: PBMCs. These receptors all stem from a man aged 40-49 years in good health and CMV-seronegative.

The gene calls are TRBV11-2 and TRBJ2-3; possibly TRBD2 for D (7 bases). The ends were cut back, 3 bases at V and 2 bases at J, with 18 bases in the middle. The CDR3 contains 17 residues. The germline gives CDR1 SGHAT, CDR2 FQNNGV. CDR3 in DNA: TGTGCCAGCAGCTTGAAGGGGGGCGGGGGCCTCACAGATACGCAGTATTTT. Its protein product is CASSLKGGGGLTDTQYF.

The chain links TRBV5-1 to TRBJ2-2, with D unclear. The V and J ends lost 3 bases and 7 bases respectively, with 7 bases between them. The germline CDR1 and CDR2 sequences are SGHRS and YFSETQ. The CDR3 runs 12 residues. The CDR3 loop reads CASSWQVGELFF. Here the CDR3 DNA reads TGCGCCAGCAGCTGGCAGGTCGGGGAGCTGTTTTTT. Combining the CDR3 with reference TRBV5-1 and TRBJ2-2 gives the whole variable domain KAGVTQTPRYLIKTRGQQVTLSCSPISGHRSVSWYQQTPGQGLQFLFEYFSETQRNKGNFPGRFSGRQFSNSRSEMNVSTLELGDSALYLCASSWQVGELFFGEGSRLTVL.

The chain combines TRBV9 with TRBJ1-1, with D possibly being TRBD1 (5 bases). CDR1 SGDLS and CDR2 YYNGEE come from the germline V gene. This CDR3 is built from 14 residues. V lost 4 bases and J lost 2, with 12 bases in between. The CDR3 sequence: CASSSRDRNTEAFF. The CDR3 nucleotides read TGTGCCAGCAGCTCTCGCGACAGAAACACTGAAGCTTTCTTT.

V usage is TRBV5-6 and J usage is TRBJ1-1; 11 bases map to TRBD1. The CDR3 runs 15 residues. Unmatched junction bases numbered 5, after V lost 2 bases and J lost 5 bases. Germline V gene data show CDR1 as SGHDT and CDR2 as YYEEEE. The CDR3 protein is CASSFGTGGGTEAFF. In DNA, the CDR3 is TGTGCCAGCAGCTTCGGGACAGGGGGAGGTACTGAAGCTTTCTTT. The variable domain in full, completed from reference TRBV5-6 and TRBJ1-1, reads DAGVTQSPTHLIKTRGQQVTLRCSPKSGHDTVSWYQQALGQGPQFIFQYYEEEERQRGNFPDRFSGHQFPNYSSELNVNALLLGDSALYLCASSFGTGGGTEAFFGQGTRLTVV.

The rearrangement uses TRBV5-6 and TRBJ2-3, with unresolved D. The CDR3 extends over 14 amino acids. Germline V gene lookup returns CDR1 SGHDT and CDR2 YYEEEE. V lost 4 bases and J lost 3, with 12 bases in between. The CDR3 protein is CASSPGGWTDTQYF. DNA for the CDR3: TGTGCCAGCAGCCCAGGTGGCTGGACAGATACGCAGTATTTT.

The chain is built from TRBV29-1 and TRBJ2-7; D perhaps matches TRBD1 (6 bases). V was shortened by 7 bases and J by 2 bases, with 15 bases between the two germline ends. There are 13 residues in the CDR3. Germline V gene data show CDR1 as SQVTM and CDR2 as ANQGSEA. As DNA, the CDR3 is TGCAGCGGCCGGGACACAACTGCCTACGAGCAGTACTTC. This sequence encodes CSGRDTTAYEQYF.

The chain is built from TRBV4-3 and TRBJ2-6; D gene ambiguous. Germline CDR1 is LGHNA and CDR2 is YSLEER. CDR3 length: 16 residues. V was shortened by 3 bases and J by 0 bases, with 9 bases between the two germline ends. CDR3 coding DNA: TGCGCCAGCAGCCATTCTGTTAGCTCTGGGGCCAACGTCCTGACTTTC. Protein product: CASSHSVSSGANVLTF.

This chain uses TRBV6-5 with TRBJ1-1, with a tentative D call TRBD1 (5 bases). The CDR3 is 14 residues long. Germline V lookup: CDR1 MNHEY, CDR2 SVGAGI. Deletions cut 4 bases from V and 3 bases from J, with 12 bases between. The CDR3 protein is CASSSGREDTEAFF. DNA for the CDR3: TGTGCCAGCAGTTCAGGGCGGGAGGACACTGAAGCTTTCTTT.

This sequence joins TRBV5-6 and TRBJ1-3; D remains ambiguous. The CDR3 is 12 residues long. Germline CDR1 reads SGHDT; CDR2 reads YYEEEE. Trimming shortened V by 4 bases and J by 0 bases, and 2 bases separated the two germline ends. The CDR3 DNA sequence: TGTGCCAGCAGCCACTCTGGAAACACCATATATTTT. Its translation: CASSHSGNTIYF.

This sequence joins TRBV7-6 and TRBJ1-5; no clear D gene. Germline V gene sequence: CDR1 SGHVS, CDR2 FNYEAQ. The germline V and J ends were trimmed by 6 bases and 4 bases, with 13 bases remaining between them. The CDR3 covers 14 residues. Here the CDR3 DNA reads TGTGCCAGCAGTCCCACCGCGGGGAATCAGCCCCAGCATTTT. Amino acids: CASSPTAGNQPQHF.

The V gene is TRBV28, the J gene TRBJ2-1; D perhaps matches TRBD2 (5 bases). Germline CDR1 and CDR2: MDHEN and SYDVKM. Trimming left V 8 bases short and J 3 bases short, with 17 bases between. CDR3 size: 15 residues. DNA of the CDR3: TGTGCCAGCTTTCCATCCCCGGGATTCTACAATGAGCAGTTCTTC. Its translation is CASFPSPGFYNEQFF.

The J gene is TRBJ1-4, the V gene TRBV7-2; a possible D gene is TRBD1 (6 bases). Germline V gene sequence: CDR1 SGHTA, CDR2 FQGNSA. V lost 5 bases to trimming and J lost 5 bases, with 15 bases between them. CDR3 length: 15 residues. CDR3 sequence: CASSDRPGANEKLFF. The CDR3 DNA reads TGTGCCAGCAGCGATCGTCCAGGGGCGAATGAAAAACTGTTTTTT.

The chain joins TRBV10-3 to TRBJ2-1, with 8 bases matching TRBD1. The V gene's germline CDR1 is ENHRY and CDR2 SYGVKD. Germline trimming cut 6 bases from V and 2 bases from J; bases unmatched to any gene: 3. The CDR3 runs 14 residues. CDR3 DNA: TGTGCCATCAGGCAGGGGGCTCCCTACAATGAGCAGTTCTTC. This sequence encodes CAIRQGAPYNEQFF.

In its sample, this clone was seen once. The V and J genes are TRBV29-1 and TRBJ1-5, with 7 nucleotides matching TRBD1. With 7 bases clipped from V and 11 bases from J, the junction kept 8 bases outside the gene matches. Per the germline V gene, CDR1 is SQVTM and CDR2 is ANQGSEA. The CDR3 sequence is 11 residues long. The CDR3 here is CSGRQGTTQHF. CDR3 DNA: TGCAGCGGCAGACAGGGAACGACCCAGCATTTT.

This clone was detected once. This chain connects TRBV4-1 to TRBJ2-2, with 9 bases identical to TRBD1. The CDR3 has 17 residues. Germline-derived CDR1 and CDR2 are MGHRA and YSYEKL. With V trimmed by 4 bases and J by 4 bases, 10 bases remained unmatched. Written as DNA, the CDR3 is TGCGCCAGCAGCCTCTCACCGGGACAGGGATTCACCGGGGAGCTGTTTTTT. Translation gives CASSLSPGQGFTGELFF.

The gene calls are TRBV12-5 and TRBJ1-1; TRBD1 is a possible D gene (6 bases). The CDR3 is 14 residues long. Trimming took off 4 bases at V and 1 base at J, with 10 bases between the two ends. Looked up from germline, CDR1 is LGHNT and CDR2 is FRNRAP. The CDR3 is CASGSGQPNTEAFF. CDR3 bases: TGTGCTAGTGGTTCAGGACAGCCGAACACTGAAGCTTTCTTT.

A few counts support this clone. The chain employs TRBV6-6 and TRBJ1-2; tentatively, D is TRBD1 (6 bases). This CDR3 comprises 16 residues. The V gene's germline CDR1 is MNHNY and CDR2 SVGAGI (reference sequence). The ends were cut back, 2 bases at V and 4 bases at J, with 17 bases in the middle. In DNA, the CDR3 is TGTGCCAGCAGTTACCTTTTCGGTATCAGGGGCTATGGCTACACCTTC. Amino acid sequence: CASSYLFGIRGYGYTF.

The rearrangement joins TRBV7-9 to TRBJ1-2; TRBD1 is a possible D gene (5 bases). Trimming took 1 base from V and 2 from J, leaving 8 bases between them. In germline, CDR1 is SEHNR, CDR2 FQNEAQ (reference sequence). CDR3 length equals 14 residues. In DNA, the CDR3 is TGTGCCAGCAGCTTAGAGGGGTGGAACTATGGCTACACCTTC. It encodes CASSLEGWNYGYTF. Variable domain in full (rest from reference TRBV7-9 and TRBJ1-2): DTGVSQNPRHKITKRGQNVTFRCDPISEHNRLYWYRQTLGQGPEFLTYFQNEAQLEKSRLLSDRFSAERPKGSFSTLEIQRTEQGDSAMYLCASSLEGWNYGYTFGSGTRLTVV.

This clone was found a few times. This chain joins TRBV6-6 and TRBJ2-7; the D gene is possibly TRBD1 (5 bases). CDR1 and CDR2 (germline): MNHNY, SVGAGI (reference sequence). The CDR3 covers 14 residues. V was cut by 0 bases and J by 4 bases, with 10 bases left in between. The CDR3 nucleotides are TGTGCCAGCAGTTACTCAGAGAGACAGTACGAGCAGTACTTC. Translating gives CASSYSERQYEQYF.

The sample holds a few counts of this clone. The chain combines TRBV7-5 with TRBJ2-2; TRBD2 is the table's D call, not checked against the DNA. TRBV7-5 has pseudogene status. The CDR3 extends over 17 amino acids. CDR3 DNA: TGTGTCAGAAGCTTAATTGGGAGGGCCAGGAACACCGGGGAGCTGTTTTTT. Protein sequence: CVRSLIGRARNTGELFF.

This chain connects TRBV7-2 to TRBJ2-5; 12 bases agree with TRBD2. The J call may be incorrect, as the DNA end agrees better with TRBJ2-7. Germline V gene sequence: CDR1 SGHTA, CDR2 FQGNSA. The CDR3 extends over 16 amino acids. CDR3 protein: CASSLYPTSGGNEQYF. The DNA of the CDR3 is TGTGCCAGCAGCCTGTACCCGACTAGCGGGGGAAACGAGCAGTACTTC.

The V call is TRBV7-9, the J call TRBJ2-7; tentatively, D is TRBD2 (5 bases). Germline V gives CDR1 SEHNR, CDR2 FQNEAQ (reference sequence). The CDR3 sequence is 15 residues long. Deletions cut 6 bases from V and 5 bases from J, with 20 bases between. CDR3 region: CASSQRAVGWNEQYF. The CDR3 DNA follows: TGTGCCAGCAGTCAGAGGGCAGTGGGGTGGAACGAGCAGTACTTC.

The CDR3, as DNA: TGCGCCAGCAGCTTTGACAGGGCGGGGACTGAAGCTTTCTTT. Protein product: CASSFDRAGTEAFF. V and J are TRBV5-1 and TRBJ1-1; 7 bases align to TRBD1. This CDR3 has 14 residues. Germline V gene data show CDR1 as SGHRS and CDR2 as YFSETQ. Unmatched junction bases numbered 6, after V lost 2 bases and J lost 5 bases.

This clone was recorded a few times. V is TRBV7-8 and J is TRBJ1-5; 7 nucleotides match TRBD1. Germline CDR1 SGHVS, CDR2 FQNEAQ. CDR3 length equals 15 residues. The V segment lost 1 base and the J segment 2 bases; nucleotides outside the gene matches: 2. As DNA, the CDR3 is TGTGCCAGCAGCTTAGAGGGGGCGGGCAATCAGCCCCAGCATTTT. It specifies CASSLEGAGNQPQHF.

V and J are TRBV7-2 and TRBJ2-3; 9 positions agree with TRBD2. This CDR3 is built from 16 residues. CDR1 and CDR2 (germline): SGHTA, FQGNSA. Unmatched junction bases numbered 7, after V lost 1 base and J lost 5 bases. The CDR3 is CASSLGRGGLEDTQYF. Here the CDR3 DNA reads TGTGCCAGCAGCTTAGGGCGGGGGGGCCTGGAAGATACGCAGTATTTT.

J is TRBJ1-1 and V is TRBV6-1; D is unresolved. Trimming took 10 bases from V and 0 from J, leaving 12 bases between them. This CDR3 region has 13 residues. Germline assignment: CDR1 MNHNS and CDR2 SASEGT. The CDR3 DNA is TGTGCCACAAAGACACTCCTGAACACTGAAGCTTTCTTT. This gives the protein CATKTLLNTEAFF.

This clone was counted between two and nine times. The J gene is TRBJ2-1, the V gene TRBV5-4, with D possibly being TRBD1 (6 bases). Germline V gene data show CDR1 as SGHNT and CDR2 as YYREEE (reference sequence). The CDR3 consists of 17 residues. V was pared by 1 base and J by 2 bases, with 16 bases between. In DNA form, the CDR3 reads TGTGCCAGCAGCTTGAGTATCAGGACAGTGACCTACAATGAGCAGTTCTTC. Residues: CASSLSIRTVTYNEQFF.